The 12 T cell receptor beta chains in this list originate from one sample, sequenced in a study of T cell responses to AZD1222 COVID-19 vaccine. TCRdb keeps only in-frame clones here, not all; method: immunoSEQ multiplex PCR. The sample lists more than 150,000 clones, nearly 95% occurring once. Sample: peripheral blood, taken 28 days after the second AZD1222 dose. These receptors all come from an adult who received the AZD1222 COVID-19 vaccine.

The J gene is TRBJ2-1, the V gene TRBV2, with 8 bases matching TRBD1. In germline, CDR1 is SNHLY, CDR2 FYNNEI. J gave up 7 bases and V 4 bases, and 12 bases lay outside the gene matches. This CDR3 is built from 16 residues. CDR3 nucleotide sequence: TGTGCCAGCAGTGGCCCCCAGGGGGCGACGAGGAATGAGCAGTTCTTC. Its protein is CASSGPQGATRNEQFF.

This sequence joins TRBV24-1 and TRBJ1-2; 9 bases are a match to TRBD1. V lost 12 bases, J lost 2 bases, and 6 bases stayed unmatched. Germline V gene sequence: CDR1 KGHDR, CDR2 SFDVKD. The CDR3 runs to 13 residues. This chain's CDR3 is CAVSTGGNYGYTF. The CDR3 DNA follows: TGTGCCGTCTCGACAGGGGGGAACTATGGCTACACCTTC.

The chain joins TRBV27 to TRBJ1-4; D gene uncertain. V was cut by 6 bases and J by 0 bases, with 5 bases left in between. The CDR3 loop spans 13 amino acids. The germline CDR1 and CDR2 sequences are MNHEY and SMNVEV (reference sequence). The CDR3 region is CASRRTTNEKLFF. The DNA for the CDR3 is TGTGCCAGCAGGCGAACAACTAATGAAAAACTGTTTTTT.

The chain joins TRBV7-2 to TRBJ2-2; 9 bases match TRBD2. This CDR3 spans 16 amino acids. CDR1 and CDR2 from the germline V gene are SGHTA and FQGNSA. Losses at the gene ends were 5 bases for V and 2 bases for J; bases not matched to a gene: 6. The CDR3 spells CASSPSGGSNTGELFF. The DNA of the CDR3 is TGTGCCAGCAGCCCGAGCGGGGGGAGTAACACCGGGGAGCTGTTTTTT.

The chain recombines TRBV7-8 with TRBJ1-5; D gene unclear. Germline lookup yields CDR1 SGHVS and CDR2 FQNEAQ. Deletions cut 2 bases from V and 6 bases from J, with 5 bases between. This CDR3 spans 12 amino acids. The CDR3 bases are TGTGCCAGCAGCTTACCCGGTCAGCCCCAGCATTTT. The encoded protein is CASSLPGQPQHF.

Regarding this clone: The sample holds other DNA sequences that translate to the same CDR3. The chain uses TRBV7-3 and TRBJ1-1; D gene unclear. V was pared by 4 bases and J by 0 bases, with 6 bases between. The germline V gene encodes CDR1 SGHTA and CDR2 FQGTGA. This CDR3 contains 13 residues. The CDR3 sequence: CASSSNMNTEAFF. Written as DNA, the CDR3 is TGTGCCAGCAGCTCCAACATGAACACTGAAGCTTTCTTT.

The V and J genes are TRBV5-1 and TRBJ2-5; TRBD2 agrees at 10 bases. Trimming took 0 bases from V and 1 from J; bases not matched to a gene: 3. Germline CDR1 SGHRS, CDR2 YFSETQ. The CDR3 is made up of 16 amino acids. CDR3 amino acids: CASSLEPSGGQETQYF. CDR3 sequence (DNA): TGCGCCAGCAGCTTGGAACCTAGCGGGGGCCAAGAGACCCAGTACTTC. The variable domain in full, completed from reference TRBV5-1 and TRBJ2-5, reads KAGVTQTPRYLIKTRGQQVTLSCSPISGHRSVSWYQQTPGQGLQFLFEYFSETQRNKGNFPGRFSGRQFSNSRSEMNVSTLELGDSALYLCASSLEPSGGQETQYFGPGTRLLVL.

V and J are TRBV13 and TRBJ2-5; 7 nucleotides match TRBD2. The CDR3 is made up of 17 amino acids. CDR1 PRHDT and CDR2 FYEKMQ come from the germline V gene (reference sequence). The V gene end was trimmed by 2 bases and the J gene end by 2 bases; junction bases not matched to a gene: 11. CDR3 coding DNA: TGTGCCAGCAGCTTAAAGGCCAAGGTCGGGAGGCAAGAGACCCAGTACTTC. It specifies CASSLKAKVGRQETQYF.

The rearrangement joins TRBV5-4 to TRBJ1-2; the match to TRBD1 covers 7 bases. CDR1 is SGHNT and CDR2 is YYREEE in the germline V gene (reference sequence). The length of the CDR3 is 15 residues. V lost 4 bases, J lost 3 bases, and 9 bases stayed unmatched. CDR3 coding DNA: TGTGCCAGCAGCGACGGGGAAGGACAGGACTATGGCTACACCTTC. It specifies CASSDGEGQDYGYTF.

The chain joins TRBV4-1 to TRBJ1-6, with D maybe TRBD1 (6 bases). Per germline, CDR1 MGHRA and CDR2 YSYEKL. The CDR3 spans 16 residues. The V end lost 4 bases, the J end lost 4 bases, and 14 bases lay between the germline ends. CDR3 amino acids: CASSPTGGTYNSPLHF. CDR3 DNA: TGCGCCAGCAGCCCGACAGGTGGAACGTATAATTCACCCCTCCACTTT.

The chain combines TRBV28 with TRBJ1-5; possible D gene TRBD1, 5 bases. The CDR3 is 18 residues long. V lost 8 bases, J lost 0 bases, and 23 bases lay in between. Germline V gene lookup returns CDR1 MDHEN and CDR2 SYDVKM. CDR3 in DNA: TGTGCCAGCGCATTCCGGGACTTGGACACCGTTAGCAATCAGCCCCAGCATTTT. This gives the protein CASAFRDLDTVSNQPQHF. Using reference TRBV28 and TRBJ1-5 for the parts outside the CDR3, the full variable domain is DVKVTQSSRYLVKRTGEKVFLECVQDMDHENMFWYRQDPGLGLRLIYFSYDVKMKEKGDIPEGYSVSREKKERFSLILESASTNQTSMYLCASAFRDLDTVSNQPQHFGDGTRLSIL.

The genes are TRBV7-9 and TRBJ2-3; D is undetermined. Trimming took 5 bases from V and 3 from J, leaving 18 bases between them. Germline V CDR1 and CDR2: SEHNR, FQNEAQ (reference sequence). The CDR3 consists of 16 residues. The CDR3 DNA reads TGTGCCAGCAGCCAATCTACTGGGTTTGGTACAGATACGCAGTATTTT. This sequence encodes CASSQSTGFGTDTQYF. Variable domain in full (rest from reference TRBV7-9 and TRBJ2-3): DTGVSQNPRHKITKRGQNVTFRCDPISEHNRLYWYRQTLGQGPEFLTYFQNEAQLEKSRLLSDRFSAERPKGSFSTLEIQRTEQGDSAMYLCASSQSTGFGTDTQYFGPGTRLTVL.